This T cell receptor (beta chain) was sequenced during a study of T cell responses to AZD1222 COVID-19 vaccine. Study-level points and caveats: Just 5 to 7 AZD1222 recipients were seropositive at baseline. White British donors predominated, females outnumbered males, and clonal diversity was possibly underestimated.

Trimming took 6 bases from V and 4 from J; bases not matched to a gene: 11. The length of the CDR3 is 15 residues. Germline V gene sequence: CDR1 MNHEY, CDR2 SMNVEV (reference sequence). To note about this clone: Its antigen is as yet unknown.

The data were produced by immunoSEQ multiplex PCR, yet TCRdb's version contains in-frame clones alone and is incomplete. The sample gives about 83,000 clones, approximately 85% of which show up once; about 3.5% is in the top ten. The chain couples TRBV27 to TRBJ1-1; 7 nucleotides match TRBD1. The sequences come from peripheral blood, collected 28 days after the second AZD1222 dose. This TCR was recovered from an adult who received the AZD1222 COVID-19 vaccine. CDR3 in DNA: TGTGCCAGCAGCTCCACGACAGGGTCGATCACTGAAGCTTTCTTT. Its translation: CASSSTTGSITEAFF.